Following are 25 T cell receptor beta chains from one sample sequenced in a study of T-cell memory formation after mild COVID-19 (dated by TCRdb to about 2021). Library generation was performed with 5' RACE. Sequenced on an Illumina NovaSeq 6000. The public reads were quality trimmed at Q25 with fastp and then assembled into clones with MiXCR by TCRdb, keeping productive beta chains. Entries are consolidated by CDR3 protein sequence, retaining the most common genes and DNA. The sample table lists about 360,000 distinct CDR3 sequences, around 15% of them with a count of one. About 22% of the sample is taken by the ten largest. Sequences were obtained from PBMCs or a T cell subset sorted from them (not recorded which). Receptors were obtained from a man younger than 35 who had mild COVID-19 (a few samples of this study predate the infection). The sample titles of this study are shuffled in the database, so cell type and time point are left out; the donor was told from shared clones.

The chain links TRBV20-1 to TRBJ1-3; tentatively, D is TRBD1 (6 bases). Germline assignment: CDR1 DFQATT and CDR2 SNEGSKA (reference sequence). Trimming took 6 bases from V and 0 from J, leaving 12 bases between them. The CDR3 is made up of 14 amino acids. CDR3: CSAPTGYSGNTIYF. CDR3 sequence (DNA): TGCAGTGCCCCGACAGGATACTCTGGAAACACCATATATTTT.

This chain joins TRBV7-2 and TRBJ2-6; weak D call: TRBD2 (7 bases). CDR1 and CDR2 from the germline V gene are SGHTA and FQGNSA. Trimming took 2 bases from V and 2 from J, leaving 10 bases between them. This CDR3 has 16 residues. DNA of the CDR3: TGTGCCAGCAGCTTAAGGGAGGGGGCTGGGGCCAACGTCCTGACTTTC. Amino acids: CASSLREGAGANVLTF. Filled out from reference TRBV7-2 and TRBJ2-6, the complete variable domain reads GAGVSQSPSNKVTEKGKDVELRCDPISGHTALYWYRQSLGQGLEFLIYFQGNSAPDKSGLPSDRFSAERTGGSVSTLTIQRTQQEDSAVYLCASSLREGAGANVLTFGAGSRLTVL.

V is TRBV5-1 and J is TRBJ1-1; D remains unclear. Trimming stripped 0 bases from V and 2 bases from J, with 5 bases between. The CDR3 is 13 residues long. Germline values: CDR1 SGHRS, CDR2 YFSETQ. CDR3 sequence reads: CASSLADNTEAFF. The CDR3 DNA is TGCGCCAGCAGCTTGGCCGACAACACTGAAGCTTTCTTT.

The J gene is TRBJ1-3, the V gene TRBV30; the D is unclear. Germline V gene lookup returns CDR1 GTSNPN and CDR2 SVGIG (reference sequence). This CDR3 contains 17 residues. V was trimmed by 1 base and J by 0 bases, leaving 16 bases between them. This CDR3 reads CAWSAGIRTVSGNTIYF. CDR3 DNA sequence: TGTGCCTGGAGTGCTGGAATCCGCACTGTCTCTGGAAACACCATATATTTT.

CDR3 in amino acids: CASSRLGGDTEAFF. The CDR3 DNA reads as TGTGCCAGCAGCAGACTAGGGGGGGACACTGAAGCTTTCTTT. The V gene is TRBV7-6, the J gene TRBJ1-1; perhaps TRBD1 as D (6 bases). CDR1 and CDR2 (germline): SGHVS, FNYEAQ. The CDR3 spans 14 residues. Deletions cut 5 bases from V and 3 bases from J, with 13 bases between.

This clonotype occurred a few times. The CDR3 sequence is CSASGGPDFELTQYF. CDR3 in DNA: TGCAGTGCTAGCGGGGGGCCCGATTTTGAGTTGACCCAGTACTTC. V and J are TRBV20-1 and TRBJ2-5, with a possible D match to TRBD2 (7 bases). The germline V gene has CDR1 DFQATT and CDR2 SNEGSKA (reference sequence). V lost 3 bases, J lost 7 bases, and 21 bases lay in between. CDR3 length: 15 residues.

V and J are TRBV30 and TRBJ1-2, with D unclear. Trimming left V 3 bases short and J 4 bases short, with 9 bases between. The CDR3 length is 12 residues. The germline CDR1 and CDR2 sequences are GTSNPN and SVGIG (reference sequence). The CDR3 reads CAWSAGIYGYTF. The CDR3, as DNA: TGTGCCTGGAGCGCGGGCATCTATGGCTACACCTTC.

This clonotype showed up just a few times. This sequence joins TRBV6-1 and TRBJ1-6, with D possibly TRBD1 on 6 matching bases. There are 15 residues in the CDR3. Between the trimmed V and J ends, which lost 2 bases and 5 bases, there was a span of 10 bases. Germline-derived CDR1 and CDR2 are MNHNS and SASEGT. CDR3 in amino acids: CASSEQGQDNSPLHF. The CDR3 region has the DNA TGTGCCAGCAGTGAACAGGGACAAGATAATTCACCCCTCCACTTT.

The rearrangement joins TRBV9 to TRBJ1-1; tentative D call: TRBD1 (6 bases). Trimming removed 1 base from V and 0 bases from J, with 7 bases in between. This CDR3 has 14 residues. Per germline, CDR1 SGDLS and CDR2 YYNGEE. Written as DNA, the CDR3 is TGTGCCAGCAGCGTAACAGGGATGAACACTGAAGCTTTCTTT. It encodes CASSVTGMNTEAFF.

The chain couples TRBV7-2 to TRBJ1-6, with 11 bases matching TRBD1. The germline V gene has CDR1 SGHTA and CDR2 FQGNSA. The CDR3 loop spans 15 amino acids. V lost 7 bases to trimming and J lost 12 bases; unmatched junction nucleotides: 11. This CDR3 is CASIDTGTGGQPLHF. CDR3 DNA sequence: TGTGCCAGCATCGACACCGGGACAGGGGGTCAACCCCTCCACTTT.

The sample holds many counts of this clonotype. The chain joins TRBV12-3 or TRBV12-4 to TRBJ2-2; 11 bases map to TRBD1. After removal of 5 bases from V and 7 bases from J, the junction contained 9 bases not matched to a gene. There are 16 residues in the CDR3. The CDR3 DNA reads TGTGCCAGCAGTCGTGTCGGACAGGGGGCTAGCGGGGAGCTGTTTTTT. Encoded protein: CASSRVGQGASGELFF.

J is TRBJ1-2 and V is TRBV5-4; maybe TRBD1 (5 bases). The V end was cut by 3 bases, the J end by 7 bases, with 16 bases between. Germline V gene sequence: CDR1 SGHNT, CDR2 YYREEE (reference sequence). The CDR3 spans 14 residues. The chain's CDR3 is CASSSPSGAGGYTF. The CDR3, as DNA: TGTGCCAGCAGCTCCCCGTCCGGGGCGGGTGGCTACACCTTC.

Many counts were recorded for this clonotype. The chain joins TRBV7-2 to TRBJ1-6; possibly TRBD1 for D (5 bases). In germline, CDR1 is SGHTA, CDR2 FQGNSA. The CDR3 sequence is 16 residues long. Trimming left V 0 bases short and J 4 bases short, with 10 bases between. CDR3 DNA sequence: TGTGCCAGCAGCTTAGCGGGGACTCCGTATAATTCACCCCTCCACTTT. Encoded protein: CASSLAGTPYNSPLHF. Using reference TRBV7-2 and TRBJ1-6 for the parts outside the CDR3, the full variable domain is GAGVSQSPSNKVTEKGKDVELRCDPISGHTALYWYRQSLGQGLEFLIYFQGNSAPDKSGLPSDRFSAERTGGSVSTLTIQRTQQEDSAVYLCASSLAGTPYNSPLHFGNGTRLTVT.

The rearrangement joins TRBV5-4 to TRBJ2-7; possible D gene TRBD1, 5 bases. CDR3 length equals 13 residues. Germline loops: CDR1 SGHNT, CDR2 YYREEE (reference sequence). V was shortened by 2 bases and J by 6 bases, with 12 bases between the two germline ends. CDR3 coding DNA: TGTGCCAGCAGCTTTAAGGGGTTGGGCGAGCAGTACGTC. Translating gives CASSFKGLGEQYV.

The chain couples TRBV3-1 to TRBJ2-4, with 8 bases matching TRBD2. CDR3 length: 16 amino acids. After removal of 4 bases from V and 0 bases from J, the junction contained 5 bases not matched to a gene. Germline V gives CDR1 LGHDT, CDR2 YNNKEL (reference sequence). DNA of the CDR3: TGTGCCAGCAGCCGGAGCGGGAGACTAGCCAAAAACATTCAGTACTTC. It encodes CASSRSGRLAKNIQYF.

This clonotype was picked up a small number of times. V gene TRBV4-3 combines with J gene TRBJ2-5; possibly TRBD1 or TRBD2 for D (7 bases each). CDR1 is LGHNA and CDR2 is YSLEER in the germline V gene. Deletions cut 3 bases from V and 5 bases from J, with 22 bases between. This CDR3 comprises 17 residues. The CDR3 coding sequence is TGCGCCAGCAGCCACGGCGGGGGAGGGGGCGCCGAGGAGACCCAGTACTTC. The encoded protein is CASSHGGGGGAEETQYF.

This chain links TRBV12-3 or TRBV12-4 with TRBJ2-5; TRBD1 might be the D (6 bases). The CDR3 runs 13 residues. Trimming shortened V by 5 bases and J by 5 bases, and 12 bases separated the two germline ends. The CDR3 DNA reads as TGTGCCAGCAGTCTTCACAGGGAGGAGACCCAGTACTTC. It is translated as CASSLHREETQYF.

This clonotype has a count of ten or more. The chain is built from TRBV7-2 and TRBJ1-3; D gene ambiguous. V was trimmed by 3 bases and J by 0 bases, leaving 9 bases between them. Germline-derived CDR1 and CDR2 are SGHTA and FQGNSA. This CDR3 is 15 amino acids long. DNA for the CDR3: TGTGCCAGCAGCTTCGACCGCAGCTCTGGAAACACCATATATTTT. Translation: CASSFDRSSGNTIYF. The whole variable domain, remainder taken from reference TRBV7-2 and TRBJ1-3, is GAGVSQSPSNKVTEKGKDVELRCDPISGHTALYWYRQSLGQGLEFLIYFQGNSAPDKSGLPSDRFSAERTGGSVSTLTIQRTQQEDSAVYLCASSFDRSSGNTIYFGEGSWLTVV.

This clonotype turned up a few times. The chain links TRBV5-1 to TRBJ2-2; no definite D call. The V gene lost 0 bases and the J gene lost 7 bases, with 13 bases spanning the gap. Germline V CDR1 and CDR2: SGHRS, YFSETQ. The CDR3 consists of 15 residues. The CDR3 DNA is TGCGCCAGCAGCTTGGAAGTTAGGTGGAGCGGGGAGCTGTTTTTT. Protein product: CASSLEVRWSGELFF.

In regard to this clonotype: Germline is not matched at one junction end, which may reflect a read error. The rearrangement uses TRBV19 and TRBJ1-2; maybe TRBD1 (5 bases). This CDR3 contains 11 residues. Germline loops: CDR1 LNHDA, CDR2 SQIVND (reference sequence). CDR3 coding DNA: TGCGGGACCGTCGGATCCTATGGCTACACCTTC. The encoded protein is CGTVGSYGYTF.

This clonotype was seen at least ten times. The chain links TRBV12-5 to TRBJ2-5, with D possibly TRBD2 on 5 matching bases. This CDR3 comprises 15 residues. Trimming removed 5 bases at V and 5 bases at J, with 18 bases between. CDR1 is LGHNT, CDR2 FRNRAP, per germline. For the CDR3, the DNA is TGTGCTAGTGGTCCCAATTCCGGCGGGTTGGAGACCCAGTACTTC. As protein: CASGPNSGGLETQYF.

The CDR3 region is CASRSWGNSPLHF. The CDR3 region has the DNA TGTGCCAGCAGGTCATGGGGTAATTCACCCCTCCACTTT. The J gene is TRBJ1-6, the V gene TRBV2, with unresolved D. Trimming stripped 6 bases from V and 6 bases from J, with 9 bases between. The CDR3 totals 13 residues. Germline CDR1 reads SNHLY; CDR2 reads FYNNEI. The full variable domain, completed using reference TRBV2 and TRBJ1-6, is EPEVTQTPSHQVTQMGQEVILRCVPISNHLYFYWYRQILGQKVEFLVSFYNNEISEKSEIFDDQFSVERPDGSNFTLKIRSTKLEDSAMYFCASRSWGNSPLHFGNGTRLTVT.

In this sample, this clonotype turned up a few times. V usage is TRBV27 and J usage is TRBJ1-2; D is unclear. The ends were cut back, 0 bases at V and 0 bases at J, with 5 bases in the middle. CDR1 is MNHEY and CDR2 is SMNVEV in the germline V gene (reference sequence). The CDR3 runs to 14 residues. The CDR3 sequence: CASSLSSANYGYTF. The DNA for the CDR3 is TGTGCCAGCAGTTTATCTTCTGCTAACTATGGCTACACCTTC.

This clonotype came up a few times. The V and J genes are TRBV4-3 and TRBJ2-1; 10 positions agree with TRBD1. CDR1 and CDR2 from the germline V gene are LGHNA and YSLEER. Trimming cost V 0 bases and J 7 bases; bases outside gene matches: 3. The CDR3 extends over 15 amino acids. The CDR3 nucleotides read TGCGCCAGCAGCCAAGATCGGACAGGGGGAAATGAGCAGTTCTTC. Its translation is CASSQDRTGGNEQFF.

The gene calls are TRBV19 and TRBJ2-1, with 9 bases fitting TRBD2. The CDR3 totals 17 residues. Germline CDR1 reads LNHDA; CDR2 reads SQIVND (reference sequence). Trimming at V came to 8 bases and at J to 0 bases, leaving 11 bases not matched to a gene. The CDR3 sequence: CASERGAGPSSYNEQFF. The CDR3 nucleotides are TGTGCCAGTGAGCGGGGGGCCGGACCAAGCTCCTACAATGAGCAGTTCTTC.